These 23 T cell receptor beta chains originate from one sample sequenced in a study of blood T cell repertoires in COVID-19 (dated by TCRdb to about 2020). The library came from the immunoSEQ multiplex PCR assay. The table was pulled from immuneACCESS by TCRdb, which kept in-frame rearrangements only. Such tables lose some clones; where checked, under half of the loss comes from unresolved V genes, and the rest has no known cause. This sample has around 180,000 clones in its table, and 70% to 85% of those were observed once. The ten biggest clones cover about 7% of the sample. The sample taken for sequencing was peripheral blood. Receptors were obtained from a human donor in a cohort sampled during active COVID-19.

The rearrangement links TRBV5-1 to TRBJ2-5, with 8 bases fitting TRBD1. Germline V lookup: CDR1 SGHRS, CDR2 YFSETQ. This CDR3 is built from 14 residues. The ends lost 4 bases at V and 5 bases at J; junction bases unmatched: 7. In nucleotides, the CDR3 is TGCGCCAGCAGCACGGACAGGGTCGGGGAGACCCAGTACTTC. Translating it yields CASSTDRVGETQYF.

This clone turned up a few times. The CDR3, as DNA: TGTGCCAGCAGTTCCAGGGGGGCGTTTTCACCCCTCCACTTT. Translating gives CASSSRGAFSPLHF. The chain has TRBV27 and TRBJ1-6; TRBD1 matches at 7 bases. The J segment lost 9 bases and the V segment lost 4 bases, leaving 6 bases of the junction unmatched. This CDR3 contains 14 residues. The germline V gene encodes CDR1 MNHEY and CDR2 SMNVEV (reference sequence).

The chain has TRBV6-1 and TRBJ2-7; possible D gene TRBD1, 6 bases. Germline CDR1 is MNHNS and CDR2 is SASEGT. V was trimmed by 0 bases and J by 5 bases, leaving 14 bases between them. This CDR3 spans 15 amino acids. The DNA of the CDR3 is TGTGCCAGCAGTGAAGCGTCCCAGGGGTCCGACGAGCAGTACTTC. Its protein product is CASSEASQGSDEQYF.

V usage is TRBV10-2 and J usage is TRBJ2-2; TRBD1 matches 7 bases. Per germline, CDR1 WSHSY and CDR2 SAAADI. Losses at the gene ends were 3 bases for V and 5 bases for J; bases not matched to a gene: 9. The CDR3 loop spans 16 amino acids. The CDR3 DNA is TGCGCCAGCAGTGAATTCGACAGGGTTAGGACCGGGGAGCTGTTTTTT. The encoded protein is CASSEFDRVRTGELFF.

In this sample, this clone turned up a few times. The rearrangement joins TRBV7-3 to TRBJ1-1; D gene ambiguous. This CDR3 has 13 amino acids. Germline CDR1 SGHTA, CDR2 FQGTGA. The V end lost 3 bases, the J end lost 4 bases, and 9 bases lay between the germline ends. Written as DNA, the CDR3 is TGTGCCAGCAGCTTTGGTACAAGCACTGAAGCTTTCTTT. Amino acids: CASSFGTSTEAFF.

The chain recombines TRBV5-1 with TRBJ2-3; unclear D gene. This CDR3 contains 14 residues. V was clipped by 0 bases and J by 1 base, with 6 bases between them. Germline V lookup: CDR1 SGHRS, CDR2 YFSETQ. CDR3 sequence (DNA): TGCGCCAGCAGCTTGGGACAACGCACAGATACGCAGTATTTT. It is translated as CASSLGQRTDTQYF.

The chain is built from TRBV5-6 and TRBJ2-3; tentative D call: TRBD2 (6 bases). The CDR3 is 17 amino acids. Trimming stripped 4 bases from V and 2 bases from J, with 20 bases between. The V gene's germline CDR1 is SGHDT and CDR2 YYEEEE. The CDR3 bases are TGTGCCAGCAGCCCGTCACTAGCCGGGGGAACCACAGATACGCAGTATTTT. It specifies CASSPSLAGGTTDTQYF.

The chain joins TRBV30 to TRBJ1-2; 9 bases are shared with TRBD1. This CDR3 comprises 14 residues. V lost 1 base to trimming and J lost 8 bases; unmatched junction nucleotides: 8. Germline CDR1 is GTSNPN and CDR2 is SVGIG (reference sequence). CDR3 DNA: TGTGCCTGGAGTGCCAAAATGGACAGGGGAGGCTACACCTTC. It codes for CAWSAKMDRGGYTF.

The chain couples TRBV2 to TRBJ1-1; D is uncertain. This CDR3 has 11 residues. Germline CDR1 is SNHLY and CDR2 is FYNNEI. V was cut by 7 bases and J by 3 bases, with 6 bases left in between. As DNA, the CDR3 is TGTGCCAGCAAAAGCCACACTGAAGCTTTCTTT. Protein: CASKSHTEAFF. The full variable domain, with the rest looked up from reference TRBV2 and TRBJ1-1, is EPEVTQTPSHQVTQMGQEVILRCVPISNHLYFYWYRQILGQKVEFLVSFYNNEISEKSEIFDDQFSVERPDGSNFTLKIRSTKLEDSAMYFCASKSHTEAFFGQGTRLTVV.

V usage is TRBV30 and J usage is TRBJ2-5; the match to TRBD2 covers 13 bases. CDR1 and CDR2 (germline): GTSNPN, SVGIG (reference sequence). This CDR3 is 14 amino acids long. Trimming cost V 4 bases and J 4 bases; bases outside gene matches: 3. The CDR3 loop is CAWTRTSGGETQYF. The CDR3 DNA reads TGTGCCTGGACGCGGACTAGCGGGGGAGAGACCCAGTACTTC.

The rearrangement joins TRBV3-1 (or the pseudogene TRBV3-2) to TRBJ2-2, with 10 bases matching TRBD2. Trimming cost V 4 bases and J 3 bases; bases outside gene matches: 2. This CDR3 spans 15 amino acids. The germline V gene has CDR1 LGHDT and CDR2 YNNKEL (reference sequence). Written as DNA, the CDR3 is TGTGCCAGCAGCCCAGGACTAGCGGACACCGGGGAGCTGTTTTTT. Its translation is CASSPGLADTGELFF.

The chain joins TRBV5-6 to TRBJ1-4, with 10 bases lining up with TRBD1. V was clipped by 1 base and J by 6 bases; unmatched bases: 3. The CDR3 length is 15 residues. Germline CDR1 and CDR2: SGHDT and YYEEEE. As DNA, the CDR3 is TGTGCCAGCAGCTTGATTGGGACAGGGGATGAAAAACTGTTTTTT. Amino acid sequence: CASSLIGTGDEKLFF.

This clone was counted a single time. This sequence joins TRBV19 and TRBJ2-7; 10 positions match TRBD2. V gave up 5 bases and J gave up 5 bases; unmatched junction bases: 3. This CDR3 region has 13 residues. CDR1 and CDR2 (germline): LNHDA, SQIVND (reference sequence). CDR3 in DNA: TGTGCCAGTAGTGCCAGCGGGGGGGACGAGCAGTACTTC. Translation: CASSASGGDEQYF.

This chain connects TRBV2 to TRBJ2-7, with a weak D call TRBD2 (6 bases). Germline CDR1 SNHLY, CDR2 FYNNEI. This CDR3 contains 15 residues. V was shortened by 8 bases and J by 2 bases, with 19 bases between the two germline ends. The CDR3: CASQGGTQPTYEQYF. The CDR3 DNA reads TGTGCCAGCCAAGGAGGGACTCAACCAACCTACGAGCAGTACTTC.

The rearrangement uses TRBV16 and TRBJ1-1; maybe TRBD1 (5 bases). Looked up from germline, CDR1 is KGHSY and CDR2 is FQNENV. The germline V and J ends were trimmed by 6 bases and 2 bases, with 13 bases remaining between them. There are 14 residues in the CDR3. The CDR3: CASSPGTTNTEAFF. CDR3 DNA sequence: TGTGCCAGCAGTCCCGGGACTACCAACACTGAAGCTTTCTTT.

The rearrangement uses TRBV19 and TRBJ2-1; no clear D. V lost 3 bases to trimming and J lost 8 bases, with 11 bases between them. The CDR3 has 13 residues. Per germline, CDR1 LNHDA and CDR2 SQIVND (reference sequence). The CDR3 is CASSIASFYEQFF. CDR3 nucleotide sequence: TGTGCCAGTAGTATCGCTAGTTTTTATGAGCAGTTCTTC.

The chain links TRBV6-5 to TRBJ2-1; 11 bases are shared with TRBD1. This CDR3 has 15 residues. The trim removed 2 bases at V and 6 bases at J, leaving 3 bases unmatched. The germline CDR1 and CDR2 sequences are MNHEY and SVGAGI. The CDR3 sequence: CASSYHGTGGNEQFF. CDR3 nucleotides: TGTGCCAGCAGTTACCACGGGACAGGGGGCAATGAGCAGTTCTTC.

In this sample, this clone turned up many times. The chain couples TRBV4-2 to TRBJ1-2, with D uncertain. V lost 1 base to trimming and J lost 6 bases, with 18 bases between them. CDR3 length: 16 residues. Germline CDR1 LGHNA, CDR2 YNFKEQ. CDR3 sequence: CASSQVSSGLKDGYTF. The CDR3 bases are TGTGCCAGCAGCCAAGTATCTTCGGGGTTAAAGGATGGCTACACCTTC.

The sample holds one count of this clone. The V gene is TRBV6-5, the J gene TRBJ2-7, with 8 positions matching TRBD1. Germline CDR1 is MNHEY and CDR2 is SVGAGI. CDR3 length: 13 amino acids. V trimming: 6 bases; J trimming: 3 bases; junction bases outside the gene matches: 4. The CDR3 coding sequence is TGTGCCAGCAGCCGGGACAGGCGCTACGAGCAGTACTTC. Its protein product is CASSRDRRYEQYF.

The CDR3 spells CASSQGRGQGARGYTF. In DNA, the CDR3 is TGTGCCAGCAGCCAAGGACGGGGACAGGGGGCTCGGGGCTACACCTTC. The chain carries TRBV3-1 (or the pseudogene TRBV3-2) and TRBJ1-2; 12 bases agree with TRBD1. The ends lost 1 base at V and 8 bases at J; junction bases unmatched: 8. This CDR3 comprises 16 residues. The germline gives CDR1 LGHDT, CDR2 YNNKEL (reference sequence).

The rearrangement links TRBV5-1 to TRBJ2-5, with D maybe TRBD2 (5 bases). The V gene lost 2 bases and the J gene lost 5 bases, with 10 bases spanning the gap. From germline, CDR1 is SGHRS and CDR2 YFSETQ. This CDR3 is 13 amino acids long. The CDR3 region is CASSFDYGETQYF. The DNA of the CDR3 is TGCGCCAGCAGCTTTGACTATGGGGAGACCCAGTACTTC.

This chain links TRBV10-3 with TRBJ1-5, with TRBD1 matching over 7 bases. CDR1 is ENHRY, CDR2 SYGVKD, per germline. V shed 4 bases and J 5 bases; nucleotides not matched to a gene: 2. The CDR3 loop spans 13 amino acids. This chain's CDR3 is CAISADRHQPQHF. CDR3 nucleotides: TGTGCCATCAGTGCGGACAGGCATCAGCCCCAGCATTTT.

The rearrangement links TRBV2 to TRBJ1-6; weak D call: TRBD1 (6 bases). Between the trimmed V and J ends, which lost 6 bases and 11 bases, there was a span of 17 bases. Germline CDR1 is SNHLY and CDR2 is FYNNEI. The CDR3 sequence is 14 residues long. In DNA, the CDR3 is TGTGCCAGCAGAGGTGTCAGGGGTTCTCCACCCCTCCACTTT. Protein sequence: CASRGVRGSPPLHF.